Presented here are 12 T cell receptor beta chains from one specimen sequenced in a study of OX40 agonist ivuxolimab in advanced cancers. TCRdb keeps only in-frame clones here, not all; method: immunoSEQ multiplex PCR. This table has 55,000 to 60,000 clones, roughly 84% appearing once. Sequenced here: CD4+ or CD8+ T cells sorted from blood, sampled in a trial of the OX40 agonist ivuxolimab. Receptors originate from an adult with an advanced solid tumor such as melanoma, head and neck, liver or kidney cancer.

This chain joins TRBV9 and TRBJ2-5; no firm D call. With 4 bases removed from V and 7 bases from J, the gap between germline ends came to 11 bases. CDR3 length equals 12 residues. Germline CDR1 SGDLS, CDR2 YYNGEE. Here the CDR3 DNA reads TGTGCCAGCAGCCCCGACGCAGGGACCCAGTACTTC. This gives the protein CASSPDAGTQYF.

The rearrangement uses TRBV14 and TRBJ2-1, with TRBD2 matching over 7 bases. The CDR3 has 17 amino acids. The V gene's germline CDR1 is SGHDN and CDR2 FVKESK. The junction had 8 bases not matched to a gene; V was cut back by 1 base and J by 2 bases. Here the CDR3 DNA reads TGTGCCAGCAGCCAAGTTGTGCGACGGGGGGCCTACAATGAGCAGTTCTTC. It is translated as CASSQVVRRGAYNEQFF.

V gene TRBV11-3 combines with J gene TRBJ2-1, with 11 nucleotides matching TRBD2. The CDR3 spans 15 residues. Germline CDR1 reads SGHNT; CDR2 reads YENEEA. V trimming: 5 bases; J trimming: 1 base; junction bases outside the gene matches: 1. The CDR3 DNA reads TGTGCCAGCAGCCTAGCGGGAGGATCCTACAATGAGCAGTTCTTC. It encodes CASSLAGGSYNEQFF.

This chain joins TRBV19 and TRBJ1-4, with a weak D call TRBD1 (5 bases). The germline CDR1 and CDR2 sequences are LNHDA and SQIVND (reference sequence). This CDR3 contains 13 residues. V gave up 9 bases and J gave up 7 bases, with 15 bases separating them. This CDR3 is CASSSGGGEKLFF. As DNA, the CDR3 is TGTGCCAGCTCCTCGGGGGGTGGTGAAAAACTGTTTTTT.

The genes are TRBV23-1 and TRBJ1-5; D unresolved. TRBV23-1 is an ORF for which the function is uncertain. Trimming took 6 bases from V and 4 from J, leaving 16 bases between them. This CDR3 has 15 residues. The CDR3 region is CASSLGREENQPQHF. As DNA, the CDR3 is TGCGCCAGCAGCCTAGGGAGGGAGGAAAATCAGCCCCAGCATTTT.

This clone showed up just a few times. V is TRBV10-3 and J is TRBJ1-1; D unresolved. The V end lost 8 bases, the J end lost 1 base, and 11 bases lay between the germline ends. Germline V gives CDR1 ENHRY, CDR2 SYGVKD. This CDR3 has 13 residues. Here the CDR3 reads CAIGDRPNTEAFF. DNA of the CDR3: TGTGCCATCGGGGATAGGCCGAACACTGAAGCTTTCTTT.

This clone has a handful of counts. This same CDR3 is encoded by further DNA sequences in the sample. This chain joins TRBV7-9 and TRBJ2-6; no definite D call. V was trimmed by 1 base and J by 0 bases, leaving 1 base between them. Germline CDR1 is SEHNR and CDR2 is FQNEAQ (reference sequence). This CDR3 region has 14 residues. This chain's CDR3 is CASSLGSGANVLTF. CDR3 bases: TGTGCCAGCAGCTTAGGCTCTGGGGCCAACGTCCTGACTTTC.

The rearrangement links TRBV11-2 to TRBJ1-1, with TRBD1 matching 7 bases. Germline assignment: CDR1 SGHAT and CDR2 FQNNGV. After removal of 6 bases from V and 0 bases from J, the junction contained 4 bases not matched to a gene. There are 14 residues in the CDR3. The CDR3, as DNA: TGTGCCAGCAGTTTACAGGGGATGAACACTGAAGCTTTCTTT. Translated: CASSLQGMNTEAFF.

V and J are TRBV19 and TRBJ1-5; no clear D. V lost 0 bases and J 0 bases, leaving 3 bases between the germline ends. In germline, CDR1 is LNHDA, CDR2 SQIVND (reference sequence). The CDR3 loop spans 14 amino acids. CDR3 amino acids: CASSIENSNQPQHF. The DNA for the CDR3 is TGTGCCAGTAGTATAGAAAATAGCAATCAGCCCCAGCATTTT.

The sample holds one count of this clone. This rearrangement joins TRBV19 to TRBJ2-7; possibly TRBD2 for D (6 bases). Germline assignment: CDR1 LNHDA and CDR2 SQIVND (reference sequence). The CDR3 is 14 amino acids. Trimming stripped 2 bases from V and 0 bases from J, with 8 bases between. This CDR3 reads CASSIRRDSYEQYF. CDR3 sequence (DNA): TGTGCCAGTAGTATAAGGCGGGACTCCTACGAGCAGTACTTC.

The chain links TRBV28 to TRBJ1-6; a weak D match, TRBD1 (5 bases). The CDR3 covers 16 residues. In germline, CDR1 is MDHEN, CDR2 SYDVKM. Trimming stripped 1 base from V and 7 bases from J, with 14 bases between. DNA of the CDR3: TGTGCCAGCAGTTTATTTTCCTTCAAGGGGAATTCACCCCTCCACTTT. Translating gives CASSLFSFKGNSPLHF.

This clone was found a few times. The V gene is TRBV28, the J gene TRBJ1-2, with 10 bases identical to TRBD1. This CDR3 spans 12 amino acids. The J segment lost 8 bases and the V segment lost 11 bases, leaving 8 bases of the junction unmatched. Germline values: CDR1 MDHEN, CDR2 SYDVKM. The CDR3 bases are TGTGCCGGGACAGGGGCCTTGGGGGGCTACACCTTC. Amino acids: CAGTGALGGYTF.